This T cell receptor beta chain was found in a study of CD8+ T cells in alopecia areata. General study points: Across lesional scalp, and particularly alopecia totalis/universalis, clonality surpassed that of normal scalp. Many expanded lesional clones persisted in scalp and blood during tofacitinib. Normal skin contains resident alphabeta T cells, and these are also sequenced in scalp samples.

Reverse transcription of extracted RNA yielded cDNA, which provided the sequencing template. The table came from immunoSEQ multiplex PCR; TCRdb's copy has only in-frame clones and leaves some out. The table includes tens of thousands of clones, about two thirds detected once. Treatment defined: oral pan-JAK inhibitor, 5-10 mg twice daily. Lesional scalp punch biopsies and peripheral blood were collected from alopecia areata patients. Worth noting for this clone: Its antigen is unknown.

The CDR3 consists of 15 residues. Unmatched junction bases numbered 3, after V lost 0 bases and J lost 4 bases. Per the germline V gene, CDR1 is LGHNA and CDR2 is YSLEER. The clonotype originates from a human donor with alopecia areata. J is TRBJ2-5 and V is TRBV4-3; 9 bases align to TRBD1. Sequencing used CD8+ T cells sorted from blood, obtained around week 46, from a patient treated with tofacitinib. The CDR3 coding sequence is TGCGCCAGCAGCCAAGACGGGACAGGGCGAGAGACCCAGTACTTC. This codes for CASSQDGTGRETQYF.